This T cell receptor (beta chain) was sequenced for a study of T cell responses to AZD1222 COVID-19 vaccine. The CDR3 runs to 14 residues. The germline V gene has CDR1 SEHNR and CDR2 FQNEAQ (reference sequence). Trimming removed 4 bases from V and 10 bases from J; junction bases left unmatched: 5. Note on this clone: The antigen is undetermined.

Study conclusions and caveats: The number of AZD1222 recipients seropositive at baseline was only five to seven.

The repertoire was sequenced with immunoSEQ multiplex PCR; TCRdb's copy has only in-frame clones and lacks some. This sample has about 150,000 clones, with about 91% found just once. This chain uses TRBV7-9 with TRBJ1-6, with 9 bases aligning to TRBD1. Sequenced here: peripheral blood, sampled on day 0 of AZD1222 vaccination. This TCR derives from an adult in good health. CDR3 in amino acids: CASSYRQGESPLHF. DNA for the CDR3: TGTGCCAGCAGCTATCGACAGGGGGAATCACCCCTCCACTTT.